A selection of T cell receptor beta chains follows, all from one sample in a study of beta chain features in type 1 diabetes. TCRdb's table, derived via immunoSEQ multiplex PCR, lists solely in-frame clones and lacks some. Of approximately 360,000 clones in the sample, roughly 12% are singletons; the top ten hold approximately 0.011%. What was sequenced was naive CD4+ T cells from blood. These receptors all come from a woman younger than 35 with type 1 diabetes. The CDR3 runs from the conserved cysteine through the conserved F or W. The order of the fields is D gene, V gene, J gene, clone size, CDR3 protein, CDR3 DNA. The D gene is left open where the match is weak. The size field is filled for only some rows; it gives once, few, many or a size class.

d_call: TRBD1
v_call: TRBV29-1
j_call: TRBJ1-2
clone_size: few
cdr3_aa: CSVVSDRGGYGYTF
cdr3_nt: TGCAGCGTCGTATCTGACAGGGGTGGCTATGGCTACACCTTC

d_call: TRBD1
v_call: TRBV30
j_call: TRBJ2-7
clone_size: .
cdr3_aa: CAWSVQDRGPHEQYF
cdr3_nt: TGTGCCTGGAGTGTACAGGACAGGGGGCCCCACGAGCAGTACTTC

d_call: TRBD1
v_call: TRBV28
j_call: TRBJ2-7
clone_size: few
cdr3_aa: CASSSPVAQGPYEQYF
cdr3_nt: TGTGCCAGCAGTTCCCCGGTGGCACAGGGGCCCTACGAGCAGTACTTC

d_call: TRBD2
v_call: TRBV4-1
j_call: TRBJ2-7
clone_size: few
cdr3_aa: CASSPPGTSVYEQYF
cdr3_nt: TGCGCCAGCAGCCCCCCCGGGACTAGCGTGTACGAGCAGTACTTC

d_call: TRBD1
v_call: TRBV30
j_call: TRBJ1-2
clone_size: .
cdr3_aa: CAWGQGLNYGYTF
cdr3_nt: TGTGCCTGGGGACAGGGGCTTAACTATGGCTACACCTTC

d_call: TRBD1
v_call: TRBV6-5
j_call: TRBJ2-1
clone_size: .
cdr3_aa: CASRTGIEQFF
cdr3_nt: TGTGCCAGCAGGACAGGGATTGAGCAGTTCTTC

d_call: TRBD2
v_call: TRBV27
j_call: TRBJ2-7
clone_size: .
cdr3_aa: CASSRIPTSGGEYEQYF
cdr3_nt: TGTGCCAGCAGTCGTATCCCGACTAGCGGAGGGGAATACGAGCAGTACTTC

d_call: .
v_call: TRBV2
j_call: TRBJ1-5
clone_size: few
cdr3_aa: CASTSLQGDQPQHF
cdr3_nt: TGTGCCAGCACCTCCCTGCAGGGTGATCAGCCCCAGCATTTT

d_call: .
v_call: TRBV4-3
j_call: TRBJ1-3
clone_size: few
cdr3_aa: CASSQDIGASGNTIYF
cdr3_nt: TGCGCCAGCAGCCAAGATATAGGGGCTTCTGGAAACACCATATATTTT

d_call: .
v_call: TRBV4-1
j_call: TRBJ2-7
clone_size: .
cdr3_aa: CASSISRQGVYEQYF
cdr3_nt: TGCGCCAGCAGCATCTCGAGGCAGGGTGTCTACGAGCAGTACTTC

d_call: TRBD1
v_call: TRBV25-1
j_call: TRBJ2-5
clone_size: .
cdr3_aa: CASKRVLGQGQETQYF
cdr3_nt: TGTGCCAGCAAGAGGGTATTGGGACAGGGGCAAGAGACCCAGTACTTC

d_call: TRBD1
v_call: TRBV28
j_call: TRBJ2-5
clone_size: few
cdr3_aa: CASRPGGEETQYF
cdr3_nt: TGTGCCAGCCGTCCAGGGGGCGAAGAGACCCAGTACTTC

d_call: TRBD2
v_call: TRBV7-3
j_call: TRBJ2-1
clone_size: .
cdr3_aa: CASSLRLADNEQFF
cdr3_nt: TGTGCCAGCAGCTTAAGACTAGCGGATAATGAGCAGTTCTTC

d_call: .
v_call: TRBV5-1
j_call: TRBJ2-1
clone_size: few
cdr3_aa: CASSDRARNEQFF
cdr3_nt: TGCGCCAGTTCAGACCGAGCTAGGAATGAGCAGTTCTTC

d_call: TRBD1
v_call: TRBV4-2
j_call: TRBJ1-4
clone_size: .
cdr3_aa: CASSQGQGNNEKLFF
cdr3_nt: TGTGCCAGCAGCCAAGGACAGGGGAATAATGAAAAACTGTTTTTT

d_call: .
v_call: TRBV28
j_call: TRBJ1-2
clone_size: .
cdr3_aa: CASTKPLLAIGYTF
cdr3_nt: TGTGCCAGCACCAAACCACTGTTAGCGATTGGCTACACCTTC

d_call: .
v_call: TRBV7-2
j_call: TRBJ2-2
clone_size: .
cdr3_aa: CASSLDGLTGELFF
cdr3_nt: TGTGCCAGCAGCTTAGACGGTCTCACCGGGGAGCTGTTTTTT

d_call: .
v_call: TRBV7-9
j_call: TRBJ1-2
clone_size: few
cdr3_aa: CASSSPDGGNYGYTF
cdr3_nt: TGTGCCAGCAGCTCTCCCGACGGGGGAAACTATGGCTACACCTTC

d_call: TRBD2
v_call: TRBV29-1
j_call: TRBJ2-1
clone_size: few
cdr3_aa: CSVETSGRAFDEQFF
cdr3_nt: TGCAGCGTCGAGACTAGCGGGAGGGCGTTTGATGAGCAGTTCTTC

d_call: TRBD2
v_call: TRBV7-9
j_call: TRBJ2-1
clone_size: .
cdr3_aa: CASSITSGSGEQFF
cdr3_nt: TGTGCCAGCAGCATTACTAGCGGGAGTGGTGAGCAGTTCTTC

d_call: TRBD1
v_call: TRBV4-3
j_call: TRBJ2-5
clone_size: .
cdr3_aa: CASRRGTGEETQYF
cdr3_nt: TGCGCCAGCCGACGGGGAACAGGGGAAGAGACCCAGTACTTC

d_call: TRBD2
v_call: TRBV28
j_call: TRBJ2-1
clone_size: .
cdr3_aa: CASSVTGTSGRNEQFF
cdr3_nt: TGTGCCAGCAGTGTCACCGGGACTAGCGGGAGGAATGAGCAGTTCTTC

d_call: .
v_call: TRBV9
j_call: TRBJ2-5
clone_size: .
cdr3_aa: CASSADGTNKETQYF
cdr3_nt: TGTGCCAGCAGCGCCGACGGGACAAATAAAGAGACCCAGTACTTC

d_call: .
v_call: TRBV2
j_call: TRBJ1-1
clone_size: .
cdr3_aa: CASTRLYMNTEAFF
cdr3_nt: TGTGCCAGCACCAGACTGTATATGAACACTGAAGCTTTCTTT

d_call: .
v_call: TRBV11-3
j_call: TRBJ2-5
clone_size: few
cdr3_aa: CASSLYREETQYF
cdr3_nt: TGTGCCAGCAGCTTATACAGGGAAGAGACCCAGTACTTC

d_call: .
v_call: TRBV9
j_call: TRBJ1-5
clone_size: few
cdr3_aa: CASSPGLYQPQHF
cdr3_nt: TGTGCCAGCAGCCCGGGACTCTATCAGCCCCAGCATTTT

d_call: TRBD1
v_call: TRBV4-2
j_call: TRBJ2-7
clone_size: .
cdr3_aa: CASSQGPGTGVPNYEQYF
cdr3_nt: TGTGCCAGCAGCCAGGGTCCCGGGACAGGGGTTCCTAACTACGAGCAGTACTTC

d_call: .
v_call: TRBV5-5
j_call: TRBJ2-7
clone_size: .
cdr3_aa: CASSPRQSYEQYF
cdr3_nt: TGTGCCAGCAGCCCTCGACAGAGTTACGAGCAGTACTTC

d_call: TRBD2
v_call: TRBV10-3
j_call: TRBJ2-7
clone_size: .
cdr3_aa: CAISPGLAAYEQYF
cdr3_nt: TGTGCCATCAGTCCGGGACTAGCGGCCTACGAGCAGTACTTC

d_call: TRBD1
v_call: TRBV13
j_call: TRBJ1-2
clone_size: .
cdr3_aa: CASSFIIQGGYGYTF
cdr3_nt: TGTGCCAGCAGCTTCATAATACAGGGGGGCTATGGCTACACCTTC

d_call: TRBD1
v_call: TRBV4-3
j_call: TRBJ1-4
clone_size: .
cdr3_aa: CASSHDTGQAGVKLFF
cdr3_nt: TGCGCCAGCAGCCACGATACGGGACAGGCCGGGGTAAAACTGTTTTTT

d_call: .
v_call: TRBV20-1
j_call: TRBJ1-1
clone_size: .
cdr3_aa: CRGGSGTEAFF
cdr3_nt: TGCAGGGGGGGTTCAGGCACTGAAGCTTTCTTT

d_call: .
v_call: TRBV27
j_call: TRBJ2-7
clone_size: few
cdr3_aa: CASSLRRGHRGDEQYF
cdr3_nt: TGTGCCAGCAGTCTTAGGAGGGGGCATCGAGGTGACGAGCAGTACTTC

d_call: .
v_call: TRBV25-1
j_call: TRBJ2-1
clone_size: .
cdr3_aa: CASSFGSSYNEQFF
cdr3_nt: TGTGCCAGCAGCTTCGGGAGCTCCTACAATGAGCAGTTCTTC

d_call: .
v_call: TRBV7-2
j_call: TRBJ2-6
clone_size: few
cdr3_aa: CASSSGGSGANVLTF
cdr3_nt: TGTGCCAGCAGCTCGGGGGGCTCCGGGGCCAACGTCCTGACTTTC

d_call: TRBD1
v_call: TRBV15
j_call: TRBJ2-5
clone_size: .
cdr3_aa: CATSRASQGARETQYF
cdr3_nt: TGTGCCACCAGCAGAGCCTCACAGGGGGCGCGGGAGACCCAGTACTTC

d_call: TRBD2
v_call: TRBV7-9
j_call: TRBJ2-3
clone_size: few
cdr3_aa: CASSSRTSGSTDTQYF
cdr3_nt: TGTGCCAGCAGCTCTCGGACTAGCGGGAGTACAGATACGCAGTATTTT

d_call: .
v_call: TRBV18
j_call: TRBJ1-1
clone_size: .
cdr3_aa: CASSQDRNTEAFF
cdr3_nt: TGTGCCAGCTCACAAGACAGGAACACTGAAGCTTTCTTT

d_call: .
v_call: TRBV10-3
j_call: TRBJ2-3
clone_size: .
cdr3_aa: CAISDGATDTQYF
cdr3_nt: TGTGCCATCAGTGATGGAGCCACAGATACGCAGTATTTT

d_call: .
v_call: TRBV11-2
j_call: TRBJ2-4
clone_size: .
cdr3_aa: CASSLRANIQYF
cdr3_nt: TGTGCCAGCAGCTTAAGAGCAAACATTCAGTACTTC

d_call: .
v_call: TRBV9
j_call: TRBJ2-7
clone_size: few
cdr3_aa: CASSVASTGWIYEQYF
cdr3_nt: TGTGCCAGCAGCGTAGCTTCGACGGGTTGGATCTACGAGCAGTACTTC

d_call: .
v_call: TRBV18
j_call: TRBJ1-2
clone_size: few
cdr3_aa: CASSPSEDYGYTF
cdr3_nt: TGTGCCAGCTCACCAAGCGAGGACTATGGCTACACCTTC

d_call: .
v_call: TRBV7-9
j_call: TRBJ1-1
clone_size: few
cdr3_aa: CASSPRRGMAEAFF
cdr3_nt: TGTGCCAGCAGCCCCCGTAGGGGGATGGCTGAAGCTTTCTTT

d_call: TRBD1
v_call: TRBV7-3
j_call: TRBJ1-1
clone_size: few
cdr3_aa: CASSLTGGTEAFF
cdr3_nt: TGTGCCAGCAGTCTCACAGGGGGCACTGAAGCTTTCTTT

d_call: .
v_call: TRBV19
j_call: TRBJ1-2
clone_size: few
cdr3_aa: CATSGLGGYTF
cdr3_nt: TGTGCCACTTCAGGGTTGGGTGGCTACACCTTC

d_call: .
v_call: TRBV7-2
j_call: TRBJ2-1
clone_size: few
cdr3_aa: CASSLGEATEQFF
cdr3_nt: TGTGCCAGCAGCTTAGGTGAGGCTACTGAGCAGTTCTTC

d_call: TRBD1
v_call: TRBV5-5
j_call: TRBJ1-1
clone_size: few
cdr3_aa: CASSLVVTGGADTEAFF
cdr3_nt: TGTGCCAGCAGCTTGGTTGTGACAGGGGGCGCAGACACTGAAGCTTTCTTT

d_call: TRBD1
v_call: TRBV29-1
j_call: TRBJ1-3
clone_size: .
cdr3_aa: CSVEGTGGNTIYF
cdr3_nt: TGCAGCGTTGAGGGGACAGGGGGAAACACCATATATTTT

d_call: TRBD1
v_call: TRBV4-3
j_call: TRBJ1-2
clone_size: .
cdr3_aa: CASSRETGVVGGYTF
cdr3_nt: TGCGCCAGCAGCCGAGAGACAGGGGTTGTTGGTGGCTACACCTTC

d_call: .
v_call: TRBV2
j_call: TRBJ2-5
clone_size: few
cdr3_aa: CASRPDQETQYF
cdr3_nt: TGTGCCAGCAGGCCGGACCAAGAGACCCAGTACTTC

d_call: .
v_call: TRBV18
j_call: TRBJ2-7
clone_size: few
cdr3_aa: CASSRAEGSRYEQYF
cdr3_nt: TGTGCCAGCTCGCGAGCCGAGGGAAGTAGGTACGAGCAGTACTTC

d_call: TRBD2
v_call: TRBV5-4
j_call: TRBJ2-1
clone_size: few
cdr3_aa: CATDPGGSSYNEQFF
cdr3_nt: TGTGCCACCGATCCGGGCGGGAGCTCCTACAATGAGCAGTTCTTC

d_call: TRBD2
v_call: TRBV5-6
j_call: TRBJ2-2
clone_size: .
cdr3_aa: CASSYTSVGGELFF
cdr3_nt: TGTGCCAGCAGCTACACTAGCGTCGGCGGGGAGCTGTTTTTT

d_call: .
v_call: TRBV29-1
j_call: TRBJ2-7
clone_size: few
cdr3_aa: CSAHTGSTYEQYF
cdr3_nt: TGCAGCGCCCACACAGGGTCCACCTACGAGCAGTACTTC

d_call: .
v_call: TRBV7-2
j_call: TRBJ2-5
clone_size: .
cdr3_aa: CASSLLVRGQTYQETQYF
cdr3_nt: TGTGCCAGCAGCTTATTAGTGAGAGGACAGACGTACCAAGAGACCCAGTACTTC

d_call: TRBD1
v_call: TRBV20-1
j_call: TRBJ1-2
clone_size: .
cdr3_aa: CSSGTGNGYTF
cdr3_nt: TGCAGTTCCGGGACAGGGAATGGCTACACCTTC

d_call: TRBD2
v_call: TRBV20-1
j_call: TRBJ2-3
clone_size: .
cdr3_aa: CSASSGDF
cdr3_nt: TGCAGTGCGTCTAGCGGTGATTTT